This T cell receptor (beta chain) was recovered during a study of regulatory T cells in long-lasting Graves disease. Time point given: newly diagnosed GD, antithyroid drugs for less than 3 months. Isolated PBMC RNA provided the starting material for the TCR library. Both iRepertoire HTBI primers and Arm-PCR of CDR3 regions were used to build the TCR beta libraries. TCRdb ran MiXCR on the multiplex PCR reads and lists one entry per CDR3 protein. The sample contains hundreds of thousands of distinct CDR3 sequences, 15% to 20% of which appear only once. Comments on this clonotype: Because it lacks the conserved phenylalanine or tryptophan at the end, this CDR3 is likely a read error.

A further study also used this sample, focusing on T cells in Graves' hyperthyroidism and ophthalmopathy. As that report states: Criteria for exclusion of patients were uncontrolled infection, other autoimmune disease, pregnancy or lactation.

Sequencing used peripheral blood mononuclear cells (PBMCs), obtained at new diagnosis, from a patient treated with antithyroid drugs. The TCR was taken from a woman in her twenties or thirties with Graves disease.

The CDR3 region is CASSLVSYNEQFL. CDR3 bases: TGTGCCAGTAGCTTAGTGTCCTACAATGAGCAGTTCCTC. The J gene is TRBJ2-1, the V gene TRBV19; D not resolved. Deletions cut 6 bases from V and 1 base from J, with 7 bases between. This CDR3 comprises 13 residues. The germline gives CDR1 LNHDA, CDR2 SQIVND (reference sequence).